This T cell receptor (beta chain) was found in a study of shared clonotypes between healthy human individuals. Whole-study context: Each donor contributed plates that comprised three CD4 naive, three CD4 memory, two CD8 naive and one CD8 memory.

Findings of the study overall: Naive subsets usually exceeded memory subsets in estimated richness. Enrolling few donors narrowed the genetic and exposure-history diversity that was represented.

Trimming removed 5 bases from V and 3 bases from J; junction bases left unmatched: 16. The CDR3 runs 17 residues. Germline V gene sequence: CDR1 SGHVS, CDR2 FQNEAQ. Data came from immunoSEQ multiplex PCR; TCRdb stores just in-frame clones and leaves some out. Seen here are around 550,000 clones, 95% to 97% observed once, and the top ten hold about 0.064%. As regards this clone: Its antigen is not identified.

The chain joins TRBV7-8 to TRBJ2-7, with 7 bases aligning to TRBD2. Source material: naive CD4+ T cells sorted from blood. As to subset: CD45RA+ positively selected. The clonotype originates from a woman between 25 and 40 years old in good health. DNA of the CDR3: TGTGCCAGCAGCCCCCCAAGGTGGCGGGAGAAGGACTACGAGCAGTACTTC. Protein sequence: CASSPPRWREKDYEQYF.